These 24 T cell receptor beta chains share one sample of origin, sequenced in a study of T cells in Graves' hyperthyroidism and ophthalmopathy. The TCR beta CDR3 regions underwent amplification using RNA transcripts as the source. The TCR CDR3 first-round RT-PCR relied on the HTBI primer set. A single record per CDR3 protein comes from TCRdb applying MiXCR to the multiplex PCR reads. The repertoire holds 350,000 or so distinct CDR3 sequences, with over 15% as singletons. The specimen sequenced was blood. The receptors come from a middle-aged woman with Graves' ophthalmopathy.

In its sample, this clonotype was seen a few times. V gene TRBV7-3 combines with J gene TRBJ2-5; TRBD2 might be the D (6 bases). Germline CDR1 reads SGHTA; CDR2 reads FQGTGA. V was clipped by 5 bases and J by 2 bases, with 15 bases between them. The CDR3 covers 15 residues. CDR3 region: CASSPTIGTQETQYF. CDR3 in DNA: TGTGCCAGCAGCCCGACCATCGGGACTCAAGAGACCCAGTACTTC.

As DNA, the CDR3 is TGTGCCAGCAGTTCGACTAGCGGGAGCGCCAGGGAGACCCAGTACTTC. It codes for CASSSTSGSARETQYF. The chain combines TRBV12-3 or TRBV12-4 with TRBJ2-5; 12 positions agree with TRBD2. The V gene end was trimmed by 4 bases and the J gene end by 5 bases; junction bases not matched to a gene: 8. The CDR3 runs to 16 residues.

This clonotype was observed a single time. A junction end diverges from the germline sequence, so it may reflect a read error. The CDR3 reads CASSLDPKGLTQPQLF. The CDR3 nucleotides are TGTGCCAGCAGTCTCGACCCGAAAGGGCTGACTCAGCCCCAGCTTTTT. The chain couples TRBV27 to TRBJ1-5, with D unclear. CDR3 length: 16 amino acids. The germline V gene encodes CDR1 MNHEY and CDR2 SMNVEV (reference sequence).

Ten or more counts support this clonotype. V and J are TRBV20-1 and TRBJ2-3; 8 positions match TRBD1. J was trimmed by 4 bases and V by 6 bases; bases with no gene match: 6. The CDR3 contains 13 residues. Germline V gene data show CDR1 as DFQATT and CDR2 as SNEGSKA (reference sequence). CDR3 loop: CSARQGFADTQYF. CDR3 in DNA: TGCAGTGCGAGACAGGGGTTCGCAGATACGCAGTATTTT.

This clonotype was picked up many times. V gene TRBV25-1 combines with J gene TRBJ1-3; tentative D call: TRBD1 (6 bases). In germline, CDR1 is MGHDK, CDR2 SYGVNS. CDR3 length equals 15 residues. Trimming shortened V by 6 bases and J by 0 bases, and 12 bases separated the two germline ends. The CDR3 DNA sequence: TGTGCCAGCAGCGAGGGGGGGATCTCTGGAAACACCATATATTTT. Protein sequence: CASSEGGISGNTIYF.

This clonotype was seen ten or more times. The rearrangement joins TRBV20-1 to TRBJ1-2; 7 bases fit TRBD1. The CDR3 runs 14 residues. From germline, CDR1 is DFQATT and CDR2 SNEGSKA (reference sequence). V gave up 2 bases and J gave up 8 bases; unmatched junction bases: 11. The CDR3 sequence is CSARHPRGLGGYTF. In DNA form, the CDR3 reads TGCAGTGCTAGACATCCGAGGGGGCTAGGCGGCTACACCTTC.

V and J are TRBV7-8 and TRBJ1-5; weak D call: TRBD1 (6 bases). The germline V and J ends were trimmed by 4 bases and 5 bases, with 12 bases remaining between them. CDR3 size: 14 residues. Germline V gene sequence: CDR1 SGHVS, CDR2 FQNEAQ. The CDR3 region is CASSSTGLDQPQHF. DNA of the CDR3: TGTGCCAGCAGCTCTACAGGGTTAGATCAGCCCCAGCATTTT.

The sample holds many counts of this clonotype. This chain links TRBV9 with TRBJ2-7; maybe TRBD2 (6 bases). Germline loops: CDR1 SGDLS, CDR2 YYNGEE. V was cut by 0 bases and J by 5 bases, with 9 bases left in between. This CDR3 contains 13 residues. This CDR3 is CASSVGGADEQYF. In DNA, the CDR3 is TGTGCCAGCAGCGTAGGCGGGGCGGACGAGCAGTACTTC.

This clonotype was seen repeatedly, ten times or more. CDR3 DNA: TGTGCCAGCAGCTTTATGCCTTCTATGGCGCAGAGAGGAACCCAGTACTTC. It translates to CASSFMPSMAQRGTQYF. The chain recombines TRBV7-8 with TRBJ2-5; D is ambiguous. CDR3 size: 17 residues. V was shortened by 3 bases and J by 8 bases, with 25 bases between the two germline ends. From germline, CDR1 is SGHVS and CDR2 FQNEAQ.

This clonotype has at least ten counts. The chain couples TRBV6-1 to TRBJ2-5, with TRBD2 matching over 7 bases. Germline V gene lookup returns CDR1 MNHNS and CDR2 SASEGT. The CDR3 sequence is 15 residues long. Germline trimming cut 4 bases from V and 1 base from J; bases unmatched to any gene: 6. The DNA of the CDR3 is TGTGCCAGCAGTGTCGCGAGGACTAGCCAAGAGACCCAGTACTTC. Its protein product is CASSVARTSQETQYF.

This clonotype appeared many times. The chain employs TRBV7-2 and TRBJ2-5, with D perhaps TRBD1 (5 bases). Germline V CDR1 and CDR2: SGHTA, FQGNSA. The ends were cut back, 1 base at V and 4 bases at J, with 13 bases in the middle. There are 15 residues in the CDR3. The CDR3, as DNA: TGTGCCAGCAGCTTAGTCAGGGCCCCCCGAGAGACCCAGTACTTC. Translating gives CASSLVRAPRETQYF.

This clonotype was seen ten or more times. CDR3 coding DNA: TGTGCCAGCAGCATCGAGTCAGCCGGAAGGTACGAGCAGTACTTC. The encoded protein is CASSIESAGRYEQYF. The chain combines TRBV13 with TRBJ2-7, with D uncertain. This CDR3 is 15 amino acids long. Germline V gene data show CDR1 as PRHDT and CDR2 as FYEKMQ (reference sequence). Trimming stripped 5 bases from V and 4 bases from J, with 18 bases between.

This clonotype has a count of ten or more. This chain connects TRBV27 to TRBJ1-2, with TRBD1 as a possible D gene (5 bases). The CDR3 has 14 residues. Trimming took off 7 bases at V and 2 bases at J, with 14 bases between the two ends. Looked up from germline, CDR1 is MNHEY and CDR2 is SMNVEV (reference sequence). DNA of the CDR3: TGTGCCAGCACCAAGGGGTACGGCAACTATGGCTACACCTTC. This gives the protein CASTKGYGNYGYTF.

In this sample, this clonotype turned up many times. The chain employs TRBV12-5 and TRBJ2-1, with TRBD1 identical over 7 bases. Trimming cost V 5 bases and J 8 bases; bases outside gene matches: 9. The V gene's germline CDR1 is LGHNT and CDR2 FRNRAP. This CDR3 comprises 14 residues. Here the CDR3 reads CASGATYRGDEQFF. The CDR3 DNA follows: TGTGCTAGTGGTGCAACCTACAGGGGCGATGAGCAGTTCTTC. Variable domain in full (rest from reference TRBV12-5 and TRBJ2-1): DARVTQTPRHKVTEMGQEVTMRCQPILGHNTVFWYRQTMMQGLELLAYFRNRAPLDDSGMPKDRFSAEMPDATLATLKIQPSEPRDSAVYFCASGATYRGDEQFFGPGTRLTVL.

This clonotype was seen repeatedly, ten times or more. J is TRBJ1-1 and V is TRBV14, with D unclear. This CDR3 region has 13 residues. Trimming took 4 bases from V and 4 from J, leaving 10 bases between them. Germline values: CDR1 SGHDN, CDR2 FVKESK. The CDR3 bases are TGTGCCAGCAGCCTACTACTTGGCACTGAAGCTTTCTTT. This sequence encodes CASSLLLGTEAFF. The complete variable domain, with remaining parts taken from reference TRBV14 and TRBJ1-1, reads EAGVTQFPSHSVIEKGQTVTLRCDPISGHDNLYWYRRVMGKEIKFLLHFVKESKQDESGMPNNRFLAERTGGTYSTLKVQPAELEDSGVYFCASSLLLGTEAFFGQGTRLTVV.

This clonotype was seen repeatedly, ten times or more. J is TRBJ2-7 and V is TRBV9, with 9 bases identical to TRBD2. Germline assignment: CDR1 SGDLS and CDR2 YYNGEE. V was clipped by 3 bases and J by 7 bases; unmatched bases: 11. The CDR3 is made up of 15 amino acids. The CDR3: CASSAGGGGASEQYF. The CDR3 DNA reads as TGTGCCAGCAGCGCAGGAGGCGGGGGGGCCTCTGAGCAGTACTTC.

This clonotype has a count of ten or more. The V call is TRBV12-3 or TRBV12-4, the J call TRBJ1-1; no firm D call. V gave up 6 bases and J gave up 4 bases, with 9 bases separating them. CDR3 size: 12 residues. CDR3 sequence reads: CASSTLSTEAFF. CDR3 nucleotide sequence: TGTGCCAGCAGCACCTTAAGCACTGAAGCTTTCTTT.

There are many counts of this clonotype. The V and J genes are TRBV29-1 and TRBJ2-7; 7 bases line up with TRBD1. Trimming cost V 6 bases and J 3 bases; bases outside gene matches: 8. The germline gives CDR1 SQVTM, CDR2 ANQGSEA. The CDR3 length is 13 residues. CDR3 sequence: CSVGQAGFYEQYF. In DNA form, the CDR3 reads TGCAGCGTCGGACAGGCTGGCTTCTACGAGCAGTACTTC.

This clonotype was seen many times. A single base separates this from a much larger clone, so it may be a read error. The chain links TRBV6-1 to TRBJ1-1, with 8 bases matching TRBD1. The V and J ends lost 5 bases and 4 bases, in that order; junction bases with no gene match: 12. The germline gives CDR1 MNHNS, CDR2 SASEGT. This CDR3 region has 16 residues. The CDR3 spells CASSRGVGTGGTEAFF. CDR3 nucleotides: TGTGCCAGCAGTAGGGGCGTCGGGACAGGTGGCACTGAAGCTTTCTTT.

Many counts were recorded for this clonotype. The chain carries TRBV27 and TRBJ1-2; 7 bases agree with TRBD1. CDR3 length: 18 amino acids. Germline V gene data show CDR1 as MNHEY and CDR2 as SMNVEV (reference sequence). The junction had 20 bases not matched to a gene; V was cut back by 5 bases and J by 5 bases. The CDR3 sequence is CASSPISPRAGGGYGYTF. In DNA, the CDR3 is TGTGCCAGCAGTCCTATATCCCCCAGGGCAGGGGGAGGGTATGGCTACACCTTC.

The genes are TRBV12-3 or TRBV12-4 and TRBJ1-2, with D perhaps matching TRBD1 (6 bases). The CDR3 is made up of 11 amino acids. Trimming removed 6 bases at V and 8 bases at J, with 10 bases between. The CDR3 is CASRGGGGYTF. The CDR3 DNA follows: TGTGCCAGCAGAGGTGGGGGCGGCTACACCTTC.

This clonotype was detected many times. The rearrangement joins TRBV28 to TRBJ2-5; tentatively, D is TRBD2 (6 bases). In germline, CDR1 is MDHEN, CDR2 SYDVKM. The V end was cut by 6 bases, the J end by 2 bases, with 13 bases between. The CDR3 covers 14 residues. In DNA form, the CDR3 reads TGTGCCAGCAGACCGAGGACTACTCAAGAGACCCAGTACTTC. Its protein is CASRPRTTQETQYF.

The rearrangement links TRBV6-5 to TRBJ2-5, with a possible D match to TRBD2 (5 bases). With 0 bases removed from V and 14 bases from J, the gap between germline ends came to 25 bases. This CDR3 spans 16 amino acids. CDR1 and CDR2 from the germline V gene are MNHEY and SVGAGI. This chain's CDR3 is CASSYSLRTGDGKEYF. Here the CDR3 DNA reads TGTGCCAGCAGTTACTCGTTACGTACCGGGGATGGAAAAGAATACTTC.

This clonotype was seen repeatedly, ten times or more. V usage is TRBV7-9 and J usage is TRBJ2-7; 9 bases are shared with TRBD2. CDR3 size: 16 residues. CDR1 and CDR2 from the germline V gene are SEHNR and FQNEAQ (reference sequence). Trimming removed 0 bases from V and 4 bases from J; junction bases left unmatched: 7. The CDR3 spells CASSLASGGRAYEQYF. CDR3 nucleotide sequence: TGTGCCAGCAGCTTAGCGTCAGGCGGGAGGGCTTACGAGCAGTACTTC. Filled out from reference TRBV7-9 and TRBJ2-7, the complete variable domain reads DTGVSQNPRHKITKRGQNVTFRCDPISEHNRLYWYRQTLGQGPEFLTYFQNEAQLEKSRLLSDRFSAERPKGSFSTLEIQRTEQGDSAMYLCASSLASGGRAYEQYFGPGTRLTVT.